Presented here are 10 T cell receptor beta chains from one specimen sequenced in a study of T-cell memory formation after mild COVID-19. TCRdb ran MiXCR on the 5' RACE reads and lists one entry per CDR3 protein. The repertoire holds about 84,000 distinct CDR3 sequences, with about 15% as singletons. Specimen: PBMCs or a T cell subset sorted from them (not recorded which). The receptors derive from an adult woman who had mild COVID-19 (a few samples of this study predate the infection). Cell type and time point are not known.

This chain joins TRBV5-1 and TRBJ2-5, with 9 bases matching TRBD1. The V segment lost 4 bases and the J segment 3 bases; nucleotides outside the gene matches: 4. Germline lookup yields CDR1 SGHRS and CDR2 YFSETQ. The length of the CDR3 is 14 residues. The CDR3 spells CASSVQGAEETQYF. CDR3 coding DNA: TGCGCCAGCAGCGTACAGGGGGCGGAAGAGACCCAGTACTTC.

The genes are TRBV7-2 and TRBJ2-5; D is uncertain. The CDR3 runs 14 residues. Trimming shortened V by 3 bases and J by 5 bases, and 13 bases separated the two germline ends. Germline CDR1 is SGHTA and CDR2 is FQGNSA. The CDR3 DNA follows: TGTGCCAGCAGCTTGGGGTCCGGCCGGGAGACCCAGTACTTC. Its protein product is CASSLGSGRETQYF.

The J gene is TRBJ2-7, the V gene TRBV4-1; perhaps TRBD1 as D (6 bases). The germline V gene has CDR1 MGHRA and CDR2 YSYEKL. Trimming left V 4 bases short and J 0 bases short, with 10 bases between. This CDR3 has 14 residues. CDR3 region: CASSPGTNSYEQYF. DNA for the CDR3: TGCGCCAGCAGCCCCGGGACAAACTCCTACGAGCAGTACTTC.

This clonotype was seen a few times. The chain is built from TRBV7-6 and TRBJ2-3; 7 bases are shared with TRBD2. With 1 base clipped from V and 6 bases from J, the junction kept 4 bases outside the gene matches. This CDR3 comprises 14 residues. From germline, CDR1 is SGHVS and CDR2 FNYEAQ. CDR3 bases: TGTGCCAGCAGCTTAGGGGGGGGGAGCGATACGCAGTATTTT. It codes for CASSLGGGSDTQYF.

This clonotype was counted between two and nine times. The chain couples TRBV7-9 to TRBJ1-5; 7 bases are shared with TRBD1. J gave up 4 bases and V 0 bases, and 3 bases lay outside the gene matches. CDR3 size: 15 residues. CDR1 and CDR2 (germline): SEHNR, FQNEAQ (reference sequence). The CDR3 reads CASSLAGRGNQPQHF. The CDR3 nucleotides are TGTGCCAGCAGCTTAGCTGGCAGGGGGAATCAGCCCCAGCATTTT.

The chain combines TRBV4-2 with TRBJ2-5; TRBD2 agrees at 9 bases. There are 16 residues in the CDR3. In germline, CDR1 is LGHNA, CDR2 YNFKEQ. The junction had 9 bases not matched to a gene; V was cut back by 2 bases and J by 5 bases. CDR3 coding DNA: TGTGCCAGCAGCCAACGGGTTAGCGGGAGTATGGAGACCCAGTACTTC. The encoded protein is CASSQRVSGSMETQYF.

This chain links TRBV30 with TRBJ1-1; tentative D call: TRBD1 (5 bases). V gave up 2 bases and J gave up 10 bases, with 14 bases separating them. This CDR3 region has 12 residues. The germline V gene has CDR1 GTSNPN and CDR2 SVGIG (reference sequence). The chain's CDR3 is CAWSTGAEGAFF. The CDR3 DNA reads TGTGCCTGGAGTACCGGGGCCGAAGGAGCTTTCTTT.

This clonotype was observed a few times. The chain has TRBV27 and TRBJ1-2; tentatively, D is TRBD1 (6 bases). The V gene lost 5 bases and the J gene lost 3 bases, with 10 bases spanning the gap. The CDR3 consists of 13 residues. Germline CDR1 MNHEY, CDR2 SMNVEV (reference sequence). CDR3 sequence reads: CASSPGQYYGYTF. The CDR3 DNA sequence: TGTGCCAGCAGTCCAGGACAGTACTATGGCTACACCTTC.

This clonotype has just a few counts. The V call is TRBV19, the J call TRBJ2-7; the D is unclear. Trimming stripped 3 bases from V and 6 bases from J, with 18 bases between. Germline CDR1 reads LNHDA; CDR2 reads SQIVND (reference sequence). The CDR3 is 15 residues long. The chain's CDR3 is CASSILIVNPSEQYF. The CDR3, as DNA: TGTGCCAGTAGTATTCTCATCGTTAATCCAAGCGAGCAGTACTTC.

The V call is TRBV4-1, the J call TRBJ1-2; D is undetermined. Trimming took off 1 base at V and 4 bases at J, with 10 bases between the two ends. The CDR3 loop spans 14 amino acids. Germline V gene sequence: CDR1 MGHRA, CDR2 YSYEKL. The CDR3 nucleotides are TGCGCCAGCAGCCAAGTGGGAACCAGCTATGGCTACACCTTC. Protein sequence: CASSQVGTSYGYTF.